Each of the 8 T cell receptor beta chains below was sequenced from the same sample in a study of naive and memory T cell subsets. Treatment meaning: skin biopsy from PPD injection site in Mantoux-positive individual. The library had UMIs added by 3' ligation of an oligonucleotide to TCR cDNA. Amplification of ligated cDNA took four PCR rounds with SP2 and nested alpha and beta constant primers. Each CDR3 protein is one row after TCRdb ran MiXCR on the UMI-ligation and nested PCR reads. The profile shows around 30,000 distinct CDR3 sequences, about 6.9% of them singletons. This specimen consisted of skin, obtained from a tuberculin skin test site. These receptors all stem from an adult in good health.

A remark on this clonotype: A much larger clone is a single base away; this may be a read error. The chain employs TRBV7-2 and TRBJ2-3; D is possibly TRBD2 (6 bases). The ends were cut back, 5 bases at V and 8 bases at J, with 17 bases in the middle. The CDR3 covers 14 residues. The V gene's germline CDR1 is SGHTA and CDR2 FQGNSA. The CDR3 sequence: CASSPWLGGGTQYF. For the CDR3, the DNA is TGTGCCAGCAGCCCGTGGTTGGGGGGAGGTACGCAGTATTTT.

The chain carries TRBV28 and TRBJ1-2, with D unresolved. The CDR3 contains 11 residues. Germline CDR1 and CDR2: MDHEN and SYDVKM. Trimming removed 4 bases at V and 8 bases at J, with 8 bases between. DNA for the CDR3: TGTGCCAGCAGTTACCGGTACGGCTACACCTTC. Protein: CASSYRYGYTF.

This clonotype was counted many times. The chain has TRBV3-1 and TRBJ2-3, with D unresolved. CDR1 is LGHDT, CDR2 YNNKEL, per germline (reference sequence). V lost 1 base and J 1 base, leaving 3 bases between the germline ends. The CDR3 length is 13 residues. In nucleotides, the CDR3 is TGTGCCAGCAGCCAAGTCCGCACAGATACGCAGTATTTT. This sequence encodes CASSQVRTDTQYF.

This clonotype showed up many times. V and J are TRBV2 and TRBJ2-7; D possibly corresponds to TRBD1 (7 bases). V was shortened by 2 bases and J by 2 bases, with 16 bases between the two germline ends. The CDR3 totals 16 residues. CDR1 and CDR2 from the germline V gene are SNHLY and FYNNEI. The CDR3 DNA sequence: TGTGCCAGCAGTGAACGTCGGCCAGGGGGGCCCTACGAGCAGTACTTC. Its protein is CASSERRPGGPYEQYF.

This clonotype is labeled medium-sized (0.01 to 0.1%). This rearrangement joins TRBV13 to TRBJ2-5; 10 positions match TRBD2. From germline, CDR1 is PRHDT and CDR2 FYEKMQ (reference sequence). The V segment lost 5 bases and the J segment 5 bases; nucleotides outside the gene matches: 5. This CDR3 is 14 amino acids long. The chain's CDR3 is CASSKRGGLETQYF. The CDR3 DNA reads TGTGCCAGCAGCAAGCGGGGGGGCCTTGAGACCCAGTACTTC.

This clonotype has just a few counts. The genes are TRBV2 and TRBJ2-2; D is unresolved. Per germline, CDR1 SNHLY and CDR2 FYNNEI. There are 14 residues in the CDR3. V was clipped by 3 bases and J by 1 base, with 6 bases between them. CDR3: CASSDRQNTGELFF. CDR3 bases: TGTGCCAGCAGTGACCGGCAGAACACCGGGGAGCTGTTTTTT.

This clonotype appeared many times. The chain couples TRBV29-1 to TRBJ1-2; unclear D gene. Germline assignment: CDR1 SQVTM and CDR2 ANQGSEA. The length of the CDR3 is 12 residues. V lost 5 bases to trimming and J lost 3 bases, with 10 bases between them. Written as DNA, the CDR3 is TGCAGCGTTCTGTCCCTCTACTATGGCTACACCTTC. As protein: CSVLSLYYGYTF.

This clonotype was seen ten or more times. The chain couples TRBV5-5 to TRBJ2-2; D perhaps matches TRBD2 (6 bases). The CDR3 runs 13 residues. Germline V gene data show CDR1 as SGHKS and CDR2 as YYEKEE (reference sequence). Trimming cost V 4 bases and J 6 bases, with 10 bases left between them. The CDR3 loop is CASSGGVSGELFF. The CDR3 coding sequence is TGTGCCAGCAGCGGAGGGGTGTCCGGGGAGCTGTTTTTT.